These T cell receptor beta chains were read from a single sample in a study of cytomegalovirus exposure and HLA in healthy donors. Assay used: immunoSEQ multiplex PCR; TCRdb lists only in-frame clones, some missing. The table shows approximately 150,000 clones, with about two thirds occurring only once. The sequenced sample consisted of PBMCs. The receptors were sampled from a man aged 25 to 45 in good health and CMV-seropositive. Both conserved end residues are part of each CDR3. Each record gives: CDR3 protein, V gene.

CASSPIGGMNTEAFF,TRBV5-4
CASSLSADRGIGANVLTF,TRBV27
CASSQRTSGITDTQYF,TRBV5-4
CASSPRSSPETQYF,TRBV18
CASAGGSYNQPQHF,TRBV6-4
CASSYDRSGQPQHF,TRBV6-6
CATCSTGSNQPQHF,TRBV15
CASSPLEPTYVYTF,TRBV27
CASSQDRRNTEAFF,TRBV4-1
CASSATGLQTDTQYF,TRBV9
CASSPTSYEQYF,TRBV5-1
CASSPLAGGSHEQYF,TRBV6-1
CASSSPGTTTDGYTF,TRBV11-1
CASSESGGAPGYTF,TRBV6-1
CARSQPQITIYF,TRBV5-3
CASSPHGRGSVTGELFF,TRBV9
CASSSLGLGQFF,TRBV28
CASTPRGQGSYEQYF,TRBV28
CASSVGGGRAEQYF,TRBV6-1
CASSIGGSGNTIYF,TRBV5-1
CASTVQGQINIQYF,TRBV2
CASSLRGTDTQYF,TRBV5-5
CASSLSAADSYEQYF,TRBV5-1
CASSLEIGELNTEAFF,TRBV5-1
CASSIGLAGGIYTDTQYF,TRBV19
CASSFSGNEQFF,TRBV7-2
CASSSPGGNAWGYTF,TRBV27
CASSQGGRGTGELFF,TRBV23-1
CASSPIGRGGSYEQYF,TRBV27
CASRVSQGALDTQYF,TRBV6-1
CASSQDWRQGSQYF,TRBV4-1
CASRDSNQPQHF,TRBV6-1
CASSVAPLLEEQFF,TRBV9
CAWSVLDSASYEQYF,TRBV30
CASRGQVGETQYF,TRBV2